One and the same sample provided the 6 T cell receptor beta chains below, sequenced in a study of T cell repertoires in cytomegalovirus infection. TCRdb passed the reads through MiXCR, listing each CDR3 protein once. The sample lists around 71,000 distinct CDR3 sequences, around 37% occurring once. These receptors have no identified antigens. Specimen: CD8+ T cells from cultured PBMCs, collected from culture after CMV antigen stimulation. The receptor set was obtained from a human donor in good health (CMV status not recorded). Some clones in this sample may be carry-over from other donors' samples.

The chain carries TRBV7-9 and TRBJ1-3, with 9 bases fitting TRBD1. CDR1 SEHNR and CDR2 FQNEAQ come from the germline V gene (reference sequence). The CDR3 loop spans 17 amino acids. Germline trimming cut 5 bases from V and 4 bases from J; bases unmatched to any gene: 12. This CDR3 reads CASSASNRGRGGNTIYF. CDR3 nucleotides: TGTGCCAGCAGCGCAAGCAACAGGGGGCGAGGAGGAAACACCATATATTTT. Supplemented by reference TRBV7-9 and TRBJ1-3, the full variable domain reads DTGVSQNPRHKITKRGQNVTFRCDPISEHNRLYWYRQTLGQGPEFLTYFQNEAQLEKSRLLSDRFSAERPKGSFSTLEIQRTEQGDSAMYLCASSASNRGRGGNTIYFGEGSWLTVV.

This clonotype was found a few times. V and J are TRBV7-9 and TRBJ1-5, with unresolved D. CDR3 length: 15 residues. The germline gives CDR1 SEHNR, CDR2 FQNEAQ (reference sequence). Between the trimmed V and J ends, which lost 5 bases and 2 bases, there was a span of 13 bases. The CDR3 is CASSRSGIGNQPQHF. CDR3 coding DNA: TGTGCCAGCAGCCGGTCCGGTATCGGCAATCAGCCCCAGCATTTT.

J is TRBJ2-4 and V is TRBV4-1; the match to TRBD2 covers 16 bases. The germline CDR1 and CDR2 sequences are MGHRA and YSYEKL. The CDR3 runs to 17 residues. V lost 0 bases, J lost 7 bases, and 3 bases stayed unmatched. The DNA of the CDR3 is TGCGCCAGCAGCCAAGACGGGACTAGCGGGGGGGCCAACATTCAGTACTTC. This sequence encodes CASSQDGTSGGANIQYF.

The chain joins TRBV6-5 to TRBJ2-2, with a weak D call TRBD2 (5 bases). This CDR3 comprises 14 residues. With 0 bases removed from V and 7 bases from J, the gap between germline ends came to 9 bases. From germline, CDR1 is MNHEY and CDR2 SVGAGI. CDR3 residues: CASSYSTGYGELFF. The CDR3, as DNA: TGTGCCAGCAGTTACTCGACGGGGTACGGGGAGCTGTTTTTT.

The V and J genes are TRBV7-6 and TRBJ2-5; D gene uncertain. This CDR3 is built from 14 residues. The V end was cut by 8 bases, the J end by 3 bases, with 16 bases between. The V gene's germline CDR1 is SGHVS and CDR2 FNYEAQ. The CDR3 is CASSSTDFKETQYF. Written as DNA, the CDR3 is TGTGCCAGCTCCTCTACAGATTTTAAAGAGACCCAGTACTTC.

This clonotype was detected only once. As DNA, the CDR3 is TGTGCCAGCAGGGTGTACGATGAGCAGTTCTTC. It codes for CASRVYDEQFF. The chain uses TRBV2 and TRBJ2-1, with D unclear. CDR3 length: 11 residues. Germline assignment: CDR1 SNHLY and CDR2 FYNNEI. V lost 6 bases to trimming and J lost 8 bases, with 8 bases between them.